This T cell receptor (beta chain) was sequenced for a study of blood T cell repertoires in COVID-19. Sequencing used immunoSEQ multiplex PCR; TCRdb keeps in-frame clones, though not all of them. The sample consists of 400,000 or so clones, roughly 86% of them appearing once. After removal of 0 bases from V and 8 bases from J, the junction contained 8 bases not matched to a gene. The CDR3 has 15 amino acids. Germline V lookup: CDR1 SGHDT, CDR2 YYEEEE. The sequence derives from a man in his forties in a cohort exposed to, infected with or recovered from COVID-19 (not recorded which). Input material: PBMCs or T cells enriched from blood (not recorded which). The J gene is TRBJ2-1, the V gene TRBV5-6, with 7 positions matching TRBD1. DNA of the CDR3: TGTGCCAGCAGCTTGGCCCGCAGGGGGAAAGATGAGCAGTTCTTC. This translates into CASSLARRGKDEQFF.